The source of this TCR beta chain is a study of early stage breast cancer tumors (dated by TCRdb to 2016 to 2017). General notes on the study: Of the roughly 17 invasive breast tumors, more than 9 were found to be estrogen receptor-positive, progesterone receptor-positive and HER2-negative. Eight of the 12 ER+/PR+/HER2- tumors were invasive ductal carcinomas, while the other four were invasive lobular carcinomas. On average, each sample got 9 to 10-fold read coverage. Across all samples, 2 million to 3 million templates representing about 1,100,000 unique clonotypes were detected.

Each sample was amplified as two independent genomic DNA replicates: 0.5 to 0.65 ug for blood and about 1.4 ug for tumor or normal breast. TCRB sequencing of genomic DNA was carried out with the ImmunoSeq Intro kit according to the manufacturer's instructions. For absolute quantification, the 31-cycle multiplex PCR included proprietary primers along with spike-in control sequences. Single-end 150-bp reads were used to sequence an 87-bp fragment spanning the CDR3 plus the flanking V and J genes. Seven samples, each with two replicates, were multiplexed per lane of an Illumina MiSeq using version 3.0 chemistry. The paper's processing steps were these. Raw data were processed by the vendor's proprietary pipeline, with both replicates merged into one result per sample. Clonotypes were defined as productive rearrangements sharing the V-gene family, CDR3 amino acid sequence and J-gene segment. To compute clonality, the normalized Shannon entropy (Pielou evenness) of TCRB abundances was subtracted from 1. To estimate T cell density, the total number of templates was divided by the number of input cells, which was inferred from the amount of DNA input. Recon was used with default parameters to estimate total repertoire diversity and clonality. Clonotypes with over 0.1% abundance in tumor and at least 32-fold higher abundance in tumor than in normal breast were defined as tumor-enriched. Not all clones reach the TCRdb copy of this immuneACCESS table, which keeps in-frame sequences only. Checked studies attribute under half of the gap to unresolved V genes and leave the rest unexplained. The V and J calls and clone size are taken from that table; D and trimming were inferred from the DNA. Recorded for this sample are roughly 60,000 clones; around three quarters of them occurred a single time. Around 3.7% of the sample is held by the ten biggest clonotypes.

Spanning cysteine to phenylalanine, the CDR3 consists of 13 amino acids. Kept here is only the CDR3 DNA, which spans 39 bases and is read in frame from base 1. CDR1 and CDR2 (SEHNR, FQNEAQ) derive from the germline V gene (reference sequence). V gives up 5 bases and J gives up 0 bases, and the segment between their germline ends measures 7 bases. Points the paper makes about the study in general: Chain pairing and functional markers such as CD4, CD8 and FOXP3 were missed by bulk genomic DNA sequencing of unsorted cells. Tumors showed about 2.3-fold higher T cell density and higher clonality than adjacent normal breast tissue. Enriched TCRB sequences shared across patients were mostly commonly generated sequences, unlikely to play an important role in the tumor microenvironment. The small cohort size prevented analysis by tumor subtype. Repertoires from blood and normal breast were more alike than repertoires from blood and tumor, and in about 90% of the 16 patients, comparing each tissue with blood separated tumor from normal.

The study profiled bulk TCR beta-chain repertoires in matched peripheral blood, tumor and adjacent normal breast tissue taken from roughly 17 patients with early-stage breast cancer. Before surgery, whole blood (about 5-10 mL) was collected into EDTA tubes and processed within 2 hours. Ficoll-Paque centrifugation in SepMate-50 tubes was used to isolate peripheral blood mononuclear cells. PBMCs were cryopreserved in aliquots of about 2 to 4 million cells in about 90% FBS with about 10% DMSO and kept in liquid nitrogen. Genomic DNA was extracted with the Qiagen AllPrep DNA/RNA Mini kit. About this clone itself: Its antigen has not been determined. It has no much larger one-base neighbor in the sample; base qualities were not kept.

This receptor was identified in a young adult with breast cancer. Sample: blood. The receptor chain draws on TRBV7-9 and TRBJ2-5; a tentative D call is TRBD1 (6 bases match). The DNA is TGTGCCAGCAGCCGGGACAACCAAGAGACCCAGTACTTC. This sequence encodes CASSRDNQETQYF.